This is a list of T cell receptor beta chains from one sample in a study of regulatory T cells in long-lasting Graves disease. A single record per CDR3 protein comes from TCRdb applying MiXCR to the multiplex PCR reads. This sample yields over 650,000 distinct CDR3 sequences, of which about 32% are seen a single time; around 42% belongs to the top ten. The sequenced sample was peripheral blood mononuclear cells (PBMCs), obtained when the disease was refractory, from a patient treated with antithyroid drugs. The origin of the receptors is a female donor with Graves disease. Each CDR3 is given with its conserved first and last residue. Fields, in order: CDR3 length, V gene, clone size, D gene, J gene, CDR3 DNA, CDR3 protein. The D gene is left open where the match is weak. A clone size is listed for some rows: how often the clone was seen (once, few, many), or a class if it is expanded.

16	TRBV6-2/TRBV6-3	.	TRBD1	TRBJ2-2	TGTGCCAGCAGAGCGGGGGACAGGGGGCTTGAGGGGGAGCTGTTTTTT	CASRAGDRGLEGELFF
13	TRBV29-1	.	TRBD1	TRBJ1-2	TGCAGCGTTGACCCCACAGGGGGCGGAGGCTACACCTTC	CSVDPTGGGGYTF
16	TRBV28	.	TRBD2	TRBJ2-2	TGTGCCAGCAGTTTATGGACTAGCGGGAGCACCGGGGAGCTGTTTTTT	CASSLWTSGSTGELFF
18	TRBV12-3/TRBV12-4	few	TRBD2	TRBJ2-5	TGTGCCAGCAGTTTAGCTCGGTTTAGTCTACTAGCGAGACCCATCCAGTACTTC	CASSLARFSLLARPIQYF
16	TRBV5-6	.	TRBD1	TRBJ1-1	TGTGCCAGCAGCCCGGACAGGGCCCCACTGAACACTGAAGCTTTCTTT	CASSPDRAPLNTEAFF
13	TRBV20-1	.	.	TRBJ1-1	TGCAGTGCTAGAGTCGGATCGAGGGCTGAAGCTTTCTTT	CSARVGSRAEAFF
12	TRBV3-1	few	TRBD1	TRBJ1-6	TGTGCCACCGAATCACAGGGGTCACCCCTCCACTTT	CATESQGSPLHF
17	TRBV7-3	.	TRBD2	TRBJ2-5	TGTGCCAGCAGCCCCGTAGGGGTAGCGGGAGCTGGAGAGACCCAGTACTTC	CASSPVGVAGAGETQYF
12	TRBV29-1	.	.	TRBJ1-5	TGCAGCGTTGGCGGGAAAAACCAGCCCCAGCATTTT	CSVGGKNQPQHF
14	TRBV20-1	.	TRBD1	TRBJ2-7	TGCAGTGCTAGAGATCGGGACAGTACCTACGAGCAGTACTTC	CSARDRDSTYEQYF
15	TRBV6-2/TRBV6-3	few	.	TRBJ2-7	TGTGCCAGCAGTGAACTCCAGGGGGGGTCGCGCGAGCAGTACTTC	CASSELQGGSREQYF
14	TRBV5-5	.	.	TRBJ1-1	TGTGCCAGCAGCACGAGGGGACGTGTTCGGGAAGCTTTCTTT	CASSTRGRVREAFF
15	TRBV28	few	TRBD1	TRBJ1-5	TGTGCCAGCAGGAAACAGGGGGTGAACAATCAGCCCCAGCATTTT	CASRKQGVNNQPQHF
10	TRBV6-1	.	.	TRBJ1-5	TGTGCCAGCAGTAATCAGCCCCAGCATTTT	CASSNQPQHF
13	TRBV6-1	.	.	TRBJ1-1	TGTGCCAGCTACAGGGTGGGGAACACTGAAGCTTTCTTT	CASYRVGNTEAFF
16	TRBV6-2/TRBV6-3	.	TRBD2	TRBJ2-7	TGTGCCAGCAGTTTCGGACTAGCGGGAAATTTCTACGAGCAGTACTTC	CASSFGLAGNFYEQYF
12	TRBV12-3/TRBV12-4	many	.	TRBJ1-2	TGTGCCAGCAGAGGAGGAGACTATGGCTACACCTTC	CASRGGDYGYTF
14	TRBV6-5	few	TRBD1	TRBJ1-1	TGTGCCAGCAGTTACCGGGACAGGGACACTGAAGCTTTCTTT	CASSYRDRDTEAFF
15	TRBV11-2	.	TRBD1	TRBJ1-2	TGTGCCAGCAGCCCGAGGGACAGGGGGTTCTATGGCTACACCTTC	CASSPRDRGFYGYTF
15	TRBV28	.	.	TRBJ1-5	TGTGCCAGCAAGCAGGGGCAGAATAGCAATCAGCCCCAGCATTTT	CASKQGQNSNQPQHF
13	TRBV5-1	.	.	TRBJ2-4	TGCGCCAGCAGCTTGATGGGTTTTGACATTCAGTACTTC	CASSLMGFDIQYF
14	TRBV6-1	many	TRBD1	TRBJ1-2	TGTGCCAGCAGAGGTGACAGGGGTAACTATGGCTACACCTTC	CASRGDRGNYGYTF
14	TRBV11-2	few	.	TRBJ1-1	TGTGCCAGCAGCTTAATGAGGACAGCAACTGAAGCTTTCTTT	CASSLMRTATEAFF
11	TRBV2	many	.	TRBJ1-2	TGTGCCAGTTTAAATAACTATGGCTACACCTTC	CASLNNYGYTF
13	TRBV2	many	.	TRBJ2-5	TGTGCCAGCAGCTTAGAGGTTGGGGAGACCCAGTACTTC	CASSLEVGETQYF
13	TRBV6-1	few	TRBD1	TRBJ1-1	TGTGCCAGCACTTGGACAGGCAGCACTGAAGCTTTCTTT	CASTWTGSTEAFF
13	TRBV7-9	.	.	TRBJ1-1	TGTGCCAGCAGCTTAGGAGGCTTGCCTGAAGCTTTCTTT	CASSLGGLPEAFF
11	TRBV25-1	few	.	TRBJ1-1	TGTGCCAGCAGTGAATCATCACGGGCTTTCTTT	CASSESSRAFF
17	TRBV5-4	.	TRBD2	TRBJ2-7	TGTGCCAGAAAGAAGGGACTAGCGGGAGGAAGCTCCTACGAGCAGTACTTC	CARKKGLAGGSSYEQYF
16	TRBV20-1	once	.	TRBJ2-7	TGCAGTGCTAGAGACTTCCAGGGAGGGGGCTCCTACGAGCAGTACTTC	CSARDFQGGGSYEQYF
14	TRBV6-1	.	.	TRBJ1-5	TGTGCCAGCACCGAGGACGGGAGCAATCTGGGCCAGCATTTT	CASTEDGSNLGQHF
12	TRBV27	many	.	TRBJ2-4	TGTGCCAGCAGTTGGGATAAAAACATTCAGTACTTC	CASSWDKNIQYF
15	TRBV28	many	.	TRBJ1-6	TGTGCCAGCAGCTGGACGGCGGGTGCCCATTCACCCCTCCACTTT	CASSWTAGAHSPLHF